Listed below are T cell receptor beta chains from one sample, sequenced in a study of Tregs in tolerant kidney transplant recipients. The method was immunoSEQ multiplex PCR; TCRdb's version includes in-frame clones alone and lacks a portion of them. The sample has 200,000 to 300,000 clones; roughly four fifths are singletons. The specimen was CD4+ T cells from blood. These receptors came from a human donor in good health. Both conserved end residues are part of each CDR3. Fields, in order: CDR3 length, D gene, J gene, clone size, V gene, CDR3 protein, CDR3 DNA. D genes are given only for firm matches. Part of the rows lack a size; the others show once, few, many or a class for expanded clones.

CDR3 length: 14; D gene: -; J gene: TRBJ1-1; clone size: -; V gene: TRBV7-9; CDR3 protein: CASTLIGGYTEAFF; CDR3 DNA: TGTGCCAGCACCCTCATCGGGGGGTACACTGAAGCTTTCTTT
CDR3 length: 13; D gene: TRBD1; J gene: TRBJ1-2; clone size: -; V gene: TRBV27; CDR3 protein: CASSSTGGAVYTF; CDR3 DNA: TGTGCCAGCAGTTCCACAGGGGGCGCCGTCTACACCTTC
CDR3 length: 16; D gene: TRBD1; J gene: TRBJ1-2; clone size: -; V gene: TRBV14; CDR3 protein: CASSQDPGQHPYGYTF; CDR3 DNA: TGTGCCAGCAGCCAAGACCCGGGACAGCACCCTTATGGCTACACCTTC
CDR3 length: 15; D gene: -; J gene: TRBJ2-1; clone size: -; V gene: TRBV5-1; CDR3 protein: CASSLVAASYNEQFF; CDR3 DNA: TGCGCCAGCAGCTTGGTAGCGGCTTCCTACAATGAGCAGTTCTTC
CDR3 length: 15; D gene: -; J gene: TRBJ2-3; clone size: -; V gene: TRBV4-1; CDR3 protein: CASSQVLPLADTQYF; CDR3 DNA: TGCGCCAGCAGCCAGGTTTTGCCGCTCGCAGATACGCAGTATTTT
CDR3 length: 18; D gene: TRBD2; J gene: TRBJ2-1; clone size: -; V gene: TRBV7-9; CDR3 protein: CASSPGLAGARDYNEQFF; CDR3 DNA: TGTGCCAGCAGCCCTGGACTAGCGGGAGCCAGGGATTACAATGAGCAGTTCTTC
CDR3 length: 12; D gene: -; J gene: TRBJ2-2; clone size: -; V gene: TRBV30; CDR3 protein: CAWSRDPGELFF; CDR3 DNA: TGTGCCTGGAGCCGCGACCCCGGGGAGCTGTTTTTT
CDR3 length: 14; D gene: -; J gene: TRBJ2-3; clone size: -; V gene: TRBV11-3; CDR3 protein: CASSPVGARDTQYF; CDR3 DNA: TGTGCCAGCAGCCCAGTGGGGGCCCGAGATACGCAGTATTTT
CDR3 length: 15; D gene: TRBD2; J gene: TRBJ2-7; clone size: -; V gene: TRBV7-9; CDR3 protein: CASSTGLAGSYEQYF; CDR3 DNA: TGTGCCAGCAGTACGGGACTAGCGGGCTCCTACGAGCAGTACTTC
CDR3 length: 15; D gene: TRBD2; J gene: TRBJ2-7; clone size: -; V gene: TRBV18; CDR3 protein: CASSPASGTAYEQYF; CDR3 DNA: TGTGCCAGCTCACCGGCAAGCGGGACTGCCTACGAGCAGTACTTC
CDR3 length: 15; D gene: TRBD2; J gene: TRBJ2-7; clone size: -; V gene: TRBV5-1; CDR3 protein: CASSLGTSPDYEQYF; CDR3 DNA: TGCGCCAGCAGCTTGGGGACTAGCCCCGACTACGAGCAGTACTTC
CDR3 length: 14; D gene: -; J gene: TRBJ2-7; clone size: -; V gene: TRBV6-7; CDR3 protein: CASSDPDDLDEQYF; CDR3 DNA: TGTGCCAGCAGTGACCCCGATGATCTCGACGAGCAGTACTTC
CDR3 length: 13; D gene: TRBD2; J gene: TRBJ2-3; clone size: once; V gene: TRBV6-4; CDR3 protein: CASSETSGHTQYF; CDR3 DNA: TGTGCCAGCAGTGAGACTAGCGGCCATACGCAGTATTTT
CDR3 length: 11; D gene: -; J gene: TRBJ1-1; clone size: -; V gene: TRBV6-1; CDR3 protein: CASRLNTEAFF; CDR3 DNA: TGTGCCAGCAGGTTGAACACTGAAGCTTTCTTT
CDR3 length: 16; D gene: -; J gene: TRBJ1-3; clone size: -; V gene: TRBV18; CDR3 protein: CASSPQGRWPGNTIYF; CDR3 DNA: TGTGCCAGCTCACCACAGGGCCGGTGGCCAGGAAACACCATATATTTT
CDR3 length: 13; D gene: -; J gene: TRBJ2-1; clone size: -; V gene: TRBV5-1; CDR3 protein: CASSLGMANEQFF; CDR3 DNA: TGCGCCAGCAGCTTGGGAATGGCCAATGAGCAGTTCTTC
CDR3 length: 13; D gene: TRBD1; J gene: TRBJ1-2; clone size: -; V gene: TRBV4-1; CDR3 protein: CASSQGPGGGYTF; CDR3 DNA: TGCGCCAGCAGCCAAGGCCCAGGGGGCGGCTACACCTTC
CDR3 length: 11; D gene: -; J gene: TRBJ2-7; clone size: -; V gene: TRBV2; CDR3 protein: CASSEIYEQYF; CDR3 DNA: TGTGCCAGCAGCGAAATCTACGAGCAGTACTTC
CDR3 length: 15; D gene: -; J gene: TRBJ2-7; clone size: -; V gene: TRBV2; CDR3 protein: CASSAEQLTSYEQYF; CDR3 DNA: TGTGCCAGCAGCGCCGAACAGCTTACTTCCTACGAGCAGTACTTC